Listed here are 8 T cell receptor beta chains from one sample, sequenced in a study of T cells in Graves' hyperthyroidism and ophthalmopathy. RNA transcripts yielded amplified TCR beta CDR3 regions. A first-round RT-PCR of the TCR CDR3 used the HTBI primer set. TCRdb processed the multiplex PCR reads anew with MiXCR; each CDR3 protein has one entry. The table includes under 350,000 distinct CDR3 sequences, 21% detected once. The sequencing input was blood. Receptor source: a woman aged 50 to 60 with Graves' hyperthyroidism.

This clonotype was seen ten or more times. The chain has TRBV20-1 and TRBJ2-5; TRBD1 matches 9 bases. Trimming at V came to 6 bases and at J to 4 bases, leaving 9 bases not matched to a gene. This CDR3 has 14 residues. Per the germline V gene, CDR1 is DFQATT and CDR2 is SNEGSKA (reference sequence). CDR3 protein: CSATQGARRETQYF. Written as DNA, the CDR3 is TGCAGTGCGACACAGGGGGCGCGTCGAGAGACCCAGTACTTC.

This clonotype was detected ten times or more. The J gene is TRBJ2-5, the V gene TRBV20-1; no clear D. Germline CDR1 reads DFQATT; CDR2 reads SNEGSKA (reference sequence). The V and J ends lost 5 bases and 0 bases respectively, with 13 bases between them. This CDR3 contains 14 residues. CDR3 loop: CSALGWTDQETQYF. In nucleotides, the CDR3 is TGCAGTGCTTTAGGGTGGACCGACCAAGAGACCCAGTACTTC.

This clonotype has more than one count but fewer than ten. The rearrangement links TRBV20-1 to TRBJ2-1; the match to TRBD2 covers 10 bases. The CDR3 covers 21 residues. V was clipped by 0 bases and J by 0 bases; unmatched bases: 17. Germline-derived CDR1 and CDR2 are DFQATT and SNEGSKA (reference sequence). The CDR3 DNA reads TGCAGTGCTAGAGATCTGAAGCGGGAGGGTATTATTTCGGGCTCCTACAATGAGCAGTTCTTC. Translated, it gives CSARDLKREGIISGSYNEQFF.

This clonotype was seen more than once but under ten times. This rearrangement joins TRBV7-9 to TRBJ2-1; 8 nucleotides match TRBD2. The germline V gene encodes CDR1 SEHNR and CDR2 FQNEAQ (reference sequence). J was trimmed by 7 bases and V by 5 bases; bases with no gene match: 10. The CDR3 extends over 15 amino acids. CDR3 sequence: CASSLTSAALNEQFF. Here the CDR3 DNA reads TGTGCCAGCAGCCTGACTAGCGCGGCTTTAAATGAGCAGTTCTTC.

The table lists this clonotype with a few counts. The chain couples TRBV5-1 to TRBJ1-1, with D unresolved. Trimming took off 5 bases at V and 4 bases at J, with 12 bases between the two ends. Germline V gives CDR1 SGHRS, CDR2 YFSETQ. The CDR3 length is 13 residues. CDR3 loop: CASRSTAGTEAFF. The CDR3 coding sequence is TGCGCCAGCAGGAGTACGGCGGGCACTGAAGCTTTCTTT.

This clonotype was seen a few times. The chain recombines TRBV12-3 or TRBV12-4 with TRBJ1-1, with 12 nucleotides matching TRBD1. V trimming: 6 bases; J trimming: 11 bases; junction bases outside the gene matches: 13. CDR3 length: 15 residues. The CDR3 coding sequence is TGTGCCAGCAGAGAAGATGGGACAGGGGGCGCGAGGGCTTTCTTT. Encoded protein: CASREDGTGGARAFF.

This clonotype was detected a few times. The junction shows a germline mismatch at one end, possibly a read error. The chain has TRBV3-1 and TRBJ2-2; D ambiguous. Germline CDR1 is LGHDT and CDR2 is YNNKEL (reference sequence). The CDR3 extends over 9 amino acids. CDR3 nucleotides: TGTGCCAGCAGTCCTCCAGTCCTTTTT. This sequence encodes CASSPPVLF.

This clonotype appeared a few times. J is TRBJ1-1 and V is TRBV19; possible D gene TRBD1, 6 bases. Germline CDR1 LNHDA, CDR2 SQIVND (reference sequence). Trimming pared 11 bases from V and 5 bases from J, leaving 12 bases between. CDR3 length equals 11 residues. In DNA, the CDR3 is TGTGCCGGGGGCCTGGGGACTGAAGCTTTCTTT. It specifies CAGGLGTEAFF.